This TCR beta chain stems from a study of cytomegalovirus exposure and HLA in healthy donors. This clone appeared a few times. Its antigen is unknown. The study, taken as a whole, reports: Sequencing likely generated an artifact that appeared as a cluster of highly shared sequence variants.

PCR employed 60 Vbeta and 13 Jbeta primers. Clones were sequenced by immunoSEQ multiplex PCR, and TCRdb holds only the in-frame ones, with some missing. The sample yields about 89,000 clones, more than 70% seen once. Germline trimming cut 2 bases from V and 5 bases from J; bases unmatched to any gene: 10. Germline CDR1 SGDLS, CDR2 YYNGEE. The CDR3 has 16 amino acids. The chain links TRBV9 to TRBJ2-7, with 10 bases matching TRBD1. This TCR derives from a man aged 25-40 years in good health and CMV-seronegative. Specimen: PBMCs. CDR3 DNA: TGTGCCAGCAGCGTTTCGAGGGGACAGGGGTGGGACGAGCAGTACTTC. Protein product: CASSVSRGQGWDEQYF.